The clone carrying this T cell receptor (beta chain) was found many times. The antigen is not known. This entry belongs to a study of T cells in Graves' hyperthyroidism and ophthalmopathy. General study results and limits: With a median lead of roughly 6.8 months before onset, the model predicted ophthalmopathy.

Germline V gene data show CDR1 as DFQATT and CDR2 as SNEGSKA (reference sequence). V gave up 0 bases and J gave up 3 bases, with 6 bases separating them. The CDR3 consists of 12 residues. Amplification of TCR beta CDR3 regions used RNA as the template. Researchers ran a first-round RT-PCR on the TCR CDR3 using the HTBI primer set. TCRdb recomputed calls from the multiplex PCR reads with MiXCR, one row per CDR3 protein. This sample carries a few hundred thousand distinct CDR3 sequences, around 20% of them seen once, and the ten largest clones take approximately 25%. The receptor's source is a man in his late teens or twenties with Graves' hyperthyroidism. Sequencing input: blood. The genes are TRBV20-1 and TRBJ2-7; no clear D. CDR3: CSAREDDYEQYF. The CDR3 DNA sequence: TGCAGTGCTAGAGAGGACGACTACGAGCAGTACTTC.